Following are 13 T cell receptor beta chains from one sample sequenced in a study of tumour-infiltrating T cells in Burkitt lymphoma. TCRdb's table, derived via immunoSEQ multiplex PCR, lists solely in-frame clones and lacks some. The sample consists of 4,500 to 5,000 clones, around an eighth of them appearing once. Sequenced material: tumor tissue. These TCRs come from a human donor with Burkitt lymphoma.

V is TRBV6-6 and J is TRBJ1-3; TRBD1 matches at 8 bases. This CDR3 is built from 14 residues. CDR1 is MNHNY, CDR2 SVGAGI, per germline (reference sequence). J gave up 4 bases and V 6 bases, and 5 bases lay outside the gene matches. CDR3 DNA: TGTGCCAGCAGCGTGACAGGGGCAGGAAACACCATATATTTT. Amino acids: CASSVTGAGNTIYF.

This clone was recorded a few times. The chain is built from TRBV5-1 and TRBJ2-1; 9 bases are a match to TRBD2. The V and J ends lost 1 base and 6 bases, in that order; junction bases with no gene match: 5. The V gene's germline CDR1 is SGHRS and CDR2 YFSETQ. The CDR3 length is 15 residues. CDR3: CASSLSLAGTNEQFF. The CDR3 DNA sequence: TGCGCCAGCAGCTTGAGTCTAGCGGGGACCAATGAGCAGTTCTTC.

The chain joins TRBV30 to TRBJ1-1; D unresolved. CDR3 length equals 17 residues. The germline V gene encodes CDR1 GTSNPN and CDR2 SVGIG (reference sequence). Trimming took 7 bases from V and 3 from J, leaving 27 bases between them. Written as DNA, the CDR3 is TGTGCCTCAGCATCGTATATTTTCGGGTACGGTGACACTGAAGCTTTCTTT. Translating gives CASASYIFGYGDTEAFF.

V is TRBV28 and J is TRBJ2-7; D is unresolved. This CDR3 region has 11 residues. Germline values: CDR1 MDHEN, CDR2 SYDVKM. The V end lost 6 bases, the J end lost 4 bases, and 7 bases lay between the germline ends. This chain's CDR3 is CASSLKYEQYF. The CDR3 DNA sequence: TGTGCCAGCAGCCTAAAGTACGAGCAGTACTTC.

The chain employs TRBV5-1 and TRBJ2-3; D is perhaps TRBD2 (5 bases). V shed 4 bases and J shed 5 bases, with 11 bases lying between them. This CDR3 contains 13 residues. Germline V lookup: CDR1 SGHRS, CDR2 YFSETQ. The CDR3 loop is CASSPREGDTQYF. The CDR3 region has the DNA TGCGCCAGCAGCCCCCGTGAGGGAGATACGCAGTATTTT.

This clone has a handful of counts. The genes are TRBV5-1 and TRBJ2-1, with TRBD1 matching over 8 bases. Losses at the gene ends were 0 bases for V and 6 bases for J; bases not matched to a gene: 2. Germline-derived CDR1 and CDR2 are SGHRS and YFSETQ. The CDR3 extends over 14 amino acids. CDR3 amino acids: CASSLATGGNEQFF. As DNA, the CDR3 is TGCGCCAGCAGCTTGGCCACAGGGGGCAATGAGCAGTTCTTC.

The rearrangement links TRBV20-1 to TRBJ2-5; D unresolved. This CDR3 has 11 amino acids. The V gene lost 6 bases and the J gene lost 4 bases, with 9 bases spanning the gap. CDR1 is DFQATT and CDR2 is SNEGSKA in the germline V gene (reference sequence). CDR3 sequence reads: CSAETRETQYF. For the CDR3, the DNA is TGCAGTGCCGAGACGCGAGAGACCCAGTACTTC.

This chain uses TRBV4-3 with TRBJ2-7; weak D call: TRBD2 (6 bases). Trimming cost V 0 bases and J 5 bases, with 14 bases left between them. This CDR3 has 15 residues. Germline assignment: CDR1 LGHNA and CDR2 YSLEER. The CDR3 coding sequence is TGCGCCAGCAGCCAAGATGAGGCGGGGTTGAACGAGCAGTACTTC. It yields the protein CASSQDEAGLNEQYF.

This clone has only a few counts. The genes are TRBV5-6 and TRBJ1-5; D ambiguous. Germline values: CDR1 SGHDT, CDR2 YYEEEE. CDR3 length: 15 residues. Trimming cost V 0 bases and J 4 bases, with 11 bases left between them. The CDR3: CASSLGLGPNQPQHF. In nucleotides, the CDR3 is TGTGCCAGCAGCTTGGGCCTAGGGCCAAATCAGCCCCAGCATTTT.

CDR3 in DNA: TGTGCCAGCAGTTCCGGACAGCAGATCTTTGGCTACACCTTC. This translates into CASSSGQQIFGYTF. J is TRBJ1-2 and V is TRBV6-5; TRBD1 might be the D (6 bases). Germline-derived CDR1 and CDR2 are MNHEY and SVGAGI. This CDR3 comprises 14 residues. V lost 4 bases and J 7 bases, leaving 16 bases between the germline ends.

This clone turned up a few times. The chain carries TRBV9 and TRBJ2-1, with 9 bases identical to TRBD2. V was pared by 3 bases and J by 4 bases, with 5 bases of the junction left unmatched. The CDR3 totals 15 residues. Germline loops: CDR1 SGDLS, CDR2 YYNGEE. CDR3 residues: CASSATSGRYNEQFF. Here the CDR3 DNA reads TGTGCCAGCAGCGCTACTAGCGGGCGATACAATGAGCAGTTCTTC. The full variable domain, completed using reference TRBV9 and TRBJ2-1, is DSGVTQTPKHLITATGQRVTLRCSPRSGDLSVYWYQQSLDQGLQFLIQYYNGEERAKGNILERFSAQQFPDLHSELNLSSLELGDSALYFCASSATSGRYNEQFFGPGTRLTVL.

The V call is TRBV7-6, the J call TRBJ2-3; the match to TRBD2 covers 9 bases. There are 17 residues in the CDR3. Trimming cost V 3 bases and J 5 bases; bases outside gene matches: 12. CDR1 is SGHVS, CDR2 FNYEAQ, per germline. The DNA of the CDR3 is TGTGCCAGCAGCTTGGGAAGGGTTAGCGGGGGCCTAGATACGCAGTATTTT. Amino acid sequence: CASSLGRVSGGLDTQYF.

The chain combines TRBV7-3 with TRBJ1-1, with 10 positions matching TRBD1. V shed 2 bases, J shed 5 bases, and the junction held 2 bases outside the gene matches. This CDR3 contains 14 residues. The germline V gene has CDR1 SGHTA and CDR2 FQGTGA. In DNA form, the CDR3 reads TGTGCCAGCAGCTTAGGGACAGGGGAGACTGAAGCTTTCTTT. Its protein product is CASSLGTGETEAFF.